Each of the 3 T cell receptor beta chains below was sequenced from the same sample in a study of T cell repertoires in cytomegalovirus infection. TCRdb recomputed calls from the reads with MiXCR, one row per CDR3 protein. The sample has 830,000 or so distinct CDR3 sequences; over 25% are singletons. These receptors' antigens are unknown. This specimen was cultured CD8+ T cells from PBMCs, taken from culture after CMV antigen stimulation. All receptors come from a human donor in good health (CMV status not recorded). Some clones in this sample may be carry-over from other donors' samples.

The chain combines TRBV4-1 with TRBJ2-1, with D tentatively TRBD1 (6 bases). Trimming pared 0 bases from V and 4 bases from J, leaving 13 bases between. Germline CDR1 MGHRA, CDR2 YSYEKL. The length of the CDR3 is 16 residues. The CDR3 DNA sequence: TGCGCCAGCAGCCAAGAAGGGAACAGGGATTACAATGAGCAGTTCTTC. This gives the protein CASSQEGNRDYNEQFF.

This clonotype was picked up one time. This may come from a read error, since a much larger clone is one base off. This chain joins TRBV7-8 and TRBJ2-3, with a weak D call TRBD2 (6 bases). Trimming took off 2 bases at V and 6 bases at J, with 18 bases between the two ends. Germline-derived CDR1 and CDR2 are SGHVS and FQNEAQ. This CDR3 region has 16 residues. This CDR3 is CASSLRELANSDTQYF. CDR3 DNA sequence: TGTGCCAGCAGCTTAAGAGAGCTAGCGAATTCGGATACGCAGTATTTT.

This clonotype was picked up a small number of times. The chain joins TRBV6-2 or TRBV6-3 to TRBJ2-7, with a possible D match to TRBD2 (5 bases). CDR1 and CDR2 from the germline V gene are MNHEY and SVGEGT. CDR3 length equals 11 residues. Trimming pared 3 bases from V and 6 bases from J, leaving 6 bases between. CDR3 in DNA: TGTGCCAGCAGTTATGAGGGCGAGCAGTACGTC. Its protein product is CASSYEGEQYV.